The following is a T cell receptor (beta chain) sequence with its context. Its target is not known. The data are from a study of OX40 agonist ivuxolimab in advanced cancers. About the research overall: Age averaged about 60 years (range about 20 to 80), and approximately 80% were male.

This CDR3 comprises 13 residues. Between the trimmed V and J ends, which lost 0 bases and 7 bases, there was a span of 13 bases. The germline V gene has CDR1 GTSNPN and CDR2 SVGIG (reference sequence). Assay: immunoSEQ multiplex PCR; the TCRdb copy retains only in-frame clones and omits some. This sample has 96,000 or so clones, with around 91% found just once. Overall study results and limits: CD8+ T cells showed, on average, more clonal expansion than CD4+ cells. Expanded peripheral T-cell antigen specificity went undetermined.

The sample consisted of CD4+ or CD8+ T cells sorted from blood, taken in a trial of the OX40 agonist ivuxolimab. This TCR came from an adult with an advanced solid tumor such as melanoma, head and neck, liver or kidney cancer. The V gene is TRBV30, the J gene TRBJ2-7; D gene unclear. The CDR3 DNA reads as TGTGCCTGGAGTGTTGCCTCCTACGGGGAGCAGTACTTC. Translated, it gives CAWSVASYGEQYF. Using reference TRBV30 and TRBJ2-7 for the parts outside the CDR3, the full variable domain is SQTIHQWPATLVQPVGSPLSLECTVEGTSNPNLYWYRQAAGRGLQLLFYSVGIGQISSEVPQNLSASRPQDRQFILSSKKLLLSDSGFYLCAWSVASYGEQYFGPGTRLTVT.